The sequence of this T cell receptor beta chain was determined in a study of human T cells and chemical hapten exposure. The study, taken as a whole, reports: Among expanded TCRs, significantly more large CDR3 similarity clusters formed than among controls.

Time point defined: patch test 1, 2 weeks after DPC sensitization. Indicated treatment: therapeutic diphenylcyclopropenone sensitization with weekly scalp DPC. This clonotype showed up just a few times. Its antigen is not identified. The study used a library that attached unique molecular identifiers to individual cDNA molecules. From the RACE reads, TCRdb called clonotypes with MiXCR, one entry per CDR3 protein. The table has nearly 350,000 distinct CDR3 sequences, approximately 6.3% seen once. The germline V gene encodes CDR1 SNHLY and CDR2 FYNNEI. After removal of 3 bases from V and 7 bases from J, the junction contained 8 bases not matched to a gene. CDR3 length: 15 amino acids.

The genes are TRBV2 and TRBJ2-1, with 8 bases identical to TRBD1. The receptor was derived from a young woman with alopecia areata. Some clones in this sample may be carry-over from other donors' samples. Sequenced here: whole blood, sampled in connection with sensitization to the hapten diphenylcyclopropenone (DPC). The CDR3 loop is CASSEDRAWENEQFF. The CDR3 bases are TGTGCCAGCAGTGAGGACAGGGCTTGGGAAAATGAGCAGTTCTTC.